This entry lists 5 T cell receptor beta chains sequenced from one sample in a study of T cell repertoires in cytomegalovirus infection. TCRdb analysed the reads with MiXCR anew, one entry per CDR3 protein. Altogether roughly 600,000 distinct CDR3 sequences are present, 20% to 30% being singletons, with the ten largest covering approximately 8%. Sequencing input: CD8+ T cells from PBMCs. The receptor source for this set is a human donor in good health (CMV status not recorded). Some clones in this sample may be carry-over from other donors' samples.

There are a few counts of this clonotype. The chain links TRBV6-5 to TRBJ2-7, with TRBD2 as a possible D gene (6 bases). CDR3 size: 16 residues. CDR1 is MNHEY and CDR2 is SVGAGI in the germline V gene. Trimming pared 0 bases from V and 3 bases from J, leaving 15 bases between. The CDR3 here is CASSYSTEGRLYEQYF. In nucleotides, the CDR3 is TGTGCCAGCAGTTACTCCACGGAGGGGAGACTCTACGAGCAGTACTTC.

This clonotype was found many times. The gene calls are TRBV6-2 or TRBV6-3 and TRBJ2-2; D ambiguous. The V end was cut by 2 bases, the J end by 4 bases, with 11 bases between. There are 15 residues in the CDR3. Germline CDR1 MNHEY, CDR2 SVGEGT. This CDR3 reads CASSYHDAGTGELFF. Here the CDR3 DNA reads TGTGCCAGCAGTTACCACGATGCTGGCACCGGGGAGCTGTTTTTT.

V and J are TRBV10-3 and TRBJ2-4; the D gene is possibly TRBD1 (5 bases). The ends were cut back, 6 bases at V and 3 bases at J, with 18 bases in the middle. Germline CDR1 ENHRY, CDR2 SYGVKD. CDR3 length: 16 residues. The DNA of the CDR3 is TGTGCCATCAGAGACAGTTTATCCTTGGGCAAAAACATTCAGTACTTC. Translation: CAIRDSLSLGKNIQYF.

The sample holds many counts of this clonotype. This chain connects TRBV7-8 to TRBJ2-2; 7 positions agree with TRBD2. The CDR3 runs 15 residues. Unmatched junction bases numbered 2, after V lost 0 bases and J lost 4 bases. CDR1 is SGHVS, CDR2 FQNEAQ, per germline. Written as DNA, the CDR3 is TGTGCCAGCAGCTTAGCTACTAGCGCCACCGGGGAGCTGTTTTTT. Translated, it gives CASSLATSATGELFF.

Concerning this clonotype itself: A single base separates this from a much larger clone, so it may be a read error. This sequence joins TRBV6-8 and TRBJ2-3; unclear D gene. Germline values: CDR1 MNHGY, CDR2 SAAAGT. There are 14 residues in the CDR3. V shed 2 bases and J shed 4 bases, with 10 bases lying between them. CDR3 in DNA: TGTGCCAGCAGTTACGGGAAGGTCCCAGATACGCAGTATTTT. It is translated as CASSYGKVPDTQYF.